This TCR beta chain was captured by sequencing in a study of Ad26.COV2.S vaccination and SARS-CoV-2 variants. CDR1 is SGHTA, CDR2 FQGNSA, per germline. This CDR3 comprises 16 residues. Between the trimmed V and J ends, which lost 2 bases and 4 bases, there was a span of 14 bases. TCRdb's copy holds only in-frame clones and misses some; the assay was immunoSEQ multiplex PCR. The table has hundreds of thousands of clones, 88% seen once. Treatment here: 15 to 20 received Ad26.COV2.S at low or high dose, single or two shots; several received placebo; per-sample allocation not given. All samples were drawn on day 63, counting from the first vaccine or placebo injection.

The sample in question was peripheral blood, obtained in a trial of Ad26.COV2.S vaccine versus placebo. The receptor was isolated from a person aged 18-60 years who received the Ad26.COV2.S COVID-19 vaccine or a placebo. V usage is TRBV7-2 and J usage is TRBJ2-2, with D tentatively TRBD2 (6 bases). CDR3 coding DNA: TGTGCCAGCAGCTTACATTTGGGACTGAGCACCGGGGAGCTGTTTTTT. Translation gives CASSLHLGLSTGELFF.